Sequencing of this T cell receptor beta chain was carried out in a study of cytomegalovirus exposure and HLA in healthy donors. The study, taken as a whole, reports: In vitro checks showed that a few CMV-associated chains really do target CMV antigens.

Concerning this clone: Antigen unknown.

Primers included in the PCR were 60 Vbeta and 13 Jbeta primers. The table came from immunoSEQ multiplex PCR; TCRdb's copy has only in-frame clones and leaves some out. The sample holds 90,000 to 150,000 clones. The origin of this receptor is a man between 18 and 35 years old in good health and CMV-seronegative. Sequenced: PBMCs.

CDR3 nucleotide sequence: TGTGCCAGCAGGGGAGAGAGAGCAGGTGTAGATACGCAGTATTTT. Translated: CASRGERAGVDTQYF. The chain couples TRBV2 to TRBJ2-3, with a weak D call TRBD2 (5 bases). CDR1 is SNHLY and CDR2 is FYNNEI in the germline V gene. V dropped 6 bases and J dropped 5 bases, with 18 bases sitting between them. The CDR3 spans 15 residues. The complete variable domain, with remaining parts taken from reference TRBV2 and TRBJ2-3, reads EPEVTQTPSHQVTQMGQEVILRCVPISNHLYFYWYRQILGQKVEFLVSFYNNEISEKSEIFDDQFSVERPDGSNFTLKIRSTKLEDSAMYFCASRGERAGVDTQYFGPGTRLTVL.